This T cell receptor beta chain appears in the sequencing data of a study of control samples from healthy donors and cancer patients. This CDR3 is 13 amino acids long. V lost 4 bases and J 5 bases, leaving 8 bases between the germline ends. Germline CDR1 and CDR2: ENHRY and SYGVKD. Data came from immunoSEQ multiplex PCR; TCRdb stores just in-frame clones and leaves some out. The sample yields fewer than 200,000 clones, around 90% seen once. This clone was counted once. The sequence derives from a man aged 30 to 39 in good health. V is TRBV10-3 and J is TRBJ2-2; D is unclear. The sample taken for sequencing was blood. The CDR3 DNA follows: TGTGCCATCAGTGTGCTGGGAACCGGGGAGCTGTTTTTT. Its translation is CAISVLGTGELFF.